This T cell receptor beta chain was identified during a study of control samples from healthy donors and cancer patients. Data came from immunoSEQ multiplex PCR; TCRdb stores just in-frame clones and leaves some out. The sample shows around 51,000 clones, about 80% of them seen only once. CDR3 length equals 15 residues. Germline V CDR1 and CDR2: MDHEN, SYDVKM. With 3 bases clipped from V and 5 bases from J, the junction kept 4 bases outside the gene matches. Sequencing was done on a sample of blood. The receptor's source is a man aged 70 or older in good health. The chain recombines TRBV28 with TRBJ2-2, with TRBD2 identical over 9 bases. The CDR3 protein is CASSLSSGNTGELFF. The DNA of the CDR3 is TGTGCCAGCAGTTTGTCTAGCGGGAATACCGGGGAGCTGTTTTTT. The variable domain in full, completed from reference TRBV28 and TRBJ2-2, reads DVKVTQSSRYLVKRTGEKVFLECVQDMDHENMFWYRQDPGLGLRLIYFSYDVKMKEKGDIPEGYSVSREKKERFSLILESASTNQTSMYLCASSLSSGNTGELFFGEGSRLTVL.